This T cell receptor beta chain was sequenced in a study of metastatic and nonmetastatic thyroid tumors. V was clipped by 0 bases and J by 3 bases, with 9 bases between them. This CDR3 is built from 14 residues. The germline CDR1 and CDR2 sequences are KGHSH and LQKENI. Points from the study as a whole: In both blood and tumor samples, TCR beta diversity was reported significantly higher for malignant than benign nodules.

In the original processing: Between-group CDR3 differences, defined by clinicopathological status, yielded a distant-metastasis classifier for papillary thyroid cancer. TCRdb reanalyzed the PCR reads via MiXCR. TCRdb's processing, not the authors' own work, is the source of the V and J calls. The sample carries approximately 28,000 clones, roughly 15% recorded once. This clone was seen many times. Its target is unknown. Thyroid surgery took place with no prior treatment in any patient. The chain employs TRBV18 and TRBJ2-7; D not certain. Material for sequencing was blood. The clonotype was recovered from a male donor with papillary thyroid cancer or a benign thyroid nodule (not recorded which). Some clones in this sample may be carry-over from other donors' samples. CDR3 in amino acids: CASSPPGYLYEQYF. Written as DNA, the CDR3 is TGTGCCAGCTCACCACCGGGCTACCTCTACGAGCAGTACTTC.